Below, 27 T cell receptor beta chains from the same sample are listed, as sequenced in a study of cytomegalovirus exposure and HLA in healthy donors. The PCR contained 60 Vbeta and 13 Jbeta primers. Profiling relied on immunoSEQ multiplex PCR, and the TCRdb table lists in-frame clones only, not all of them. The sample has some 110,000 clones, about four fifths seen once; the top ten hold roughly 3.9%. The material sequenced was PBMCs. Every receptor here comes from a woman under 40 in good health and CMV-seronegative.

As to this clone: Mismatch with germline at one junction end may stem from a read error. Other nucleotide sequences in the sample specify the same CDR3. This rearrangement joins TRBV13 to TRBJ1-2, with D possibly being TRBD1 (6 bases). The CDR3 is made up of 18 amino acids. Germline values: CDR1 PRHDT, CDR2 FYEKMQ (reference sequence). The CDR3 spells CASSAVGTTGSQNYGYTF. The DNA for the CDR3 is TGCGCCAGCAGCGCCGTGGGAACCACAGGGAGCCAGAACTATGGCTACACCTTC.

The V call is TRBV27, the J call TRBJ2-3; 9 nucleotides agree with TRBD2. This CDR3 spans 14 amino acids. With V trimmed by 9 bases and J by 4 bases, 8 bases remained unmatched. The V gene's germline CDR1 is MNHEY and CDR2 SMNVEV (reference sequence). DNA for the CDR3: TGTGCCAGTTCCCTACTAGCGGGTGCAGATACGCAGTATTTT. This codes for CASSLLAGADTQYF.

The chain combines TRBV28 with TRBJ2-3, with D tentatively TRBD2 (5 bases). V gave up 8 bases and J gave up 0 bases, with 12 bases separating them. This CDR3 has 14 residues. Germline CDR1 and CDR2: MDHEN and SYDVKM. The CDR3 reads CASWGDLSTDTQYF. The CDR3 DNA is TGTGCCAGCTGGGGAGACCTTAGCACAGATACGCAGTATTTT.

The chain uses TRBV30 and TRBJ1-5; D gene uncertain. The CDR3 totals 13 residues. CDR1 GTSNPN and CDR2 SVGIG come from the germline V gene (reference sequence). V lost 3 bases to trimming and J lost 12 bases, with 18 bases between them. CDR3: CAWSKGPLASQHF. CDR3 bases: TGTGCCTGGAGCAAAGGGCCCCTAGCCAGCCAGCATTTT.

V and J are TRBV5-4 and TRBJ2-1; 9 bases fit TRBD2. Germline CDR1 is SGHNT and CDR2 is YYREEE (reference sequence). Trimming removed 1 base from V and 2 bases from J; junction bases left unmatched: 1. The CDR3 runs to 15 residues. The CDR3, as DNA: TGTGCCAGCAGCTTGATAGCGGGAGCCTACAATGAGCAGTTCTTC. It yields the protein CASSLIAGAYNEQFF. The variable domain in full, completed from reference TRBV5-4 and TRBJ2-1, reads ETGVTQSPTHLIKTRGQQVTLRCSSQSGHNTVSWYQQALGQGPQFIFQYYREEENGRGNFPPRFSGLQFPNYSSELNVNALELDDSALYLCASSLIAGAYNEQFFGPGTRLTVL.

The chain employs TRBV27 and TRBJ1-1; the D is unclear. V gave up 8 bases and J gave up 0 bases, with 10 bases separating them. The germline gives CDR1 MNHEY, CDR2 SMNVEV (reference sequence). This CDR3 spans 13 amino acids. The CDR3 sequence: CASLRALNTEAFF. Written as DNA, the CDR3 is TGTGCCAGCCTGAGGGCTCTGAACACTGAAGCTTTCTTT.

V gene TRBV7-3 combines with J gene TRBJ1-1; D is ambiguous. This CDR3 region has 15 residues. Germline loops: CDR1 SGHTA, CDR2 FQGTGA. V was trimmed by 1 base and J by 6 bases, leaving 15 bases between them. The CDR3 DNA is TGTGCCAGCAGCTTAAATCAGATTGGGCCGGCTGAAGCTTTCTTT. It encodes CASSLNQIGPAEAFF.

The J gene is TRBJ2-5, the V gene TRBV11-3; 8 bases agree with TRBD2. The CDR3 length is 14 residues. V was clipped by 6 bases and J by 1 base; unmatched bases: 4. The germline V gene has CDR1 SGHNT and CDR2 YENEEA. The CDR3 DNA follows: TGTGCCAGCAGTCTGGGACTAGGCCAAGAGACCCAGTACTTC. Encoded protein: CASSLGLGQETQYF.

The chain is built from TRBV19 and TRBJ2-5, with D tentatively TRBD2 (9 bases). The end of the DNA fits TRBJ2-7 better, so the J call may be wrong. CDR1 and CDR2 from the germline V gene are LNHDA and SQIVND (reference sequence). There are 16 residues in the CDR3. The CDR3 DNA is TGTGCCAGTAGCAGGGGGCCTAGCGGGAATATCTACGAGCAGTACTTC. It codes for CASSRGPSGNIYEQYF.

This clone showed up just a few times. V usage is TRBV7-9 and J usage is TRBJ2-3; D ambiguous. This CDR3 has 12 amino acids. The germline V gene encodes CDR1 SEHNR and CDR2 FQNEAQ (reference sequence). V was pared by 5 bases and J by 0 bases, with 3 bases between. The CDR3 protein is CASSPSTDTQYF. The CDR3, as DNA: TGTGCCAGCAGCCCTAGCACAGATACGCAGTATTTT.

The J gene is TRBJ2-7, the V gene TRBV7-2; TRBD2 aligns across 7 bases. CDR1 is SGHTA and CDR2 is FQGNSA in the germline V gene. V shed 2 bases and J 2 bases; nucleotides not matched to a gene: 3. CDR3 length: 14 residues. The CDR3 here is CASSLPGLTYEQYF. CDR3 DNA sequence: TGTGCCAGCAGCTTACCGGGACTAACCTACGAGCAGTACTTC.

The rearrangement links TRBV19 to TRBJ1-5; 9 nucleotides match TRBD1. This CDR3 comprises 15 residues. The V gene end was trimmed by 4 bases and the J gene end by 2 bases; junction bases not matched to a gene: 3. Germline CDR1 LNHDA, CDR2 SQIVND (reference sequence). The CDR3 sequence is CASSTGDRGNQPQHF. The CDR3 DNA is TGTGCCAGTAGTACGGGGGACAGGGGCAATCAGCCCCAGCATTTT.

The chain combines TRBV25-1 with TRBJ2-2; D perhaps matches TRBD1 (5 bases). Germline assignment: CDR1 MGHDK and CDR2 SYGVNS. The CDR3 has 14 amino acids. V was shortened by 2 bases and J by 7 bases, with 11 bases between the two germline ends. The CDR3, as DNA: TGTGCCAGCAGTGAAGTCAGGGCTAACGGGGAGCTGTTTTTT. As protein: CASSEVRANGELFF. Full variable domain (outside the CDR3, taken from reference TRBV25-1 and TRBJ2-2): EADIYQTPRYLVIGTGKKITLECSQTMGHDKMYWYQQDPGMELHLIHYSYGVNSTEKGDLSSESTVSRIRTEHFPLTLESARPSHTSQYLCASSEVRANGELFFGEGSRLTVL.

The CDR3 spells CASSLRGGSTDTQYF. The CDR3 DNA is TGTGCCAGCAGCTTGCGGGGGGGTAGCACAGATACGCAGTATTTT. The chain joins TRBV5-6 to TRBJ2-3; 8 positions agree with TRBD2. Losses at the gene ends were 1 base for V and 0 bases for J; bases not matched to a gene: 1. CDR1 and CDR2 (germline): SGHDT, YYEEEE. This CDR3 spans 15 amino acids.

The rearrangement links TRBV4-1 to TRBJ2-5, with 13 bases matching TRBD2. The J call may be mistaken, given a closer DNA end match to TRBJ2-7. CDR1 is MGHRA, CDR2 YSYEKL, per germline. The CDR3 has 15 amino acids. Here the CDR3 DNA reads TGCGCCAGCAGCCCTGGGACTAGCGGGGCGTACGAGCAGTACTTC. Translation: CASSPGTSGAYEQYF.

The rearrangement joins TRBV19 to TRBJ1-4, with no clear D. Germline V gives CDR1 LNHDA, CDR2 SQIVND (reference sequence). Trimming cost V 1 base and J 7 bases, with 10 bases left between them. This CDR3 has 14 amino acids. The CDR3 reads CASSIVGGTEKLFF. CDR3 in DNA: TGTGCCAGTAGTATAGTCGGCGGAACTGAAAAACTGTTTTTT.

This clone was recorded a few times. This sequence joins TRBV14 and TRBJ1-2; tentative D call: TRBD1 (6 bases). Between the trimmed V and J ends, which lost 0 bases and 4 bases, there was a span of 12 bases. CDR1 SGHDN and CDR2 FVKESK come from the germline V gene. This CDR3 is built from 15 residues. The CDR3 region is CASSQDSRGLYGYTF. DNA for the CDR3: TGTGCCAGCAGCCAAGATTCCAGGGGTCTCTATGGCTACACCTTC.

This chain links TRBV4-2 with TRBJ2-7; 10 bases map to TRBD2. CDR3 length: 15 amino acids. V dropped 4 bases and J dropped 4; count of bases not matched to a gene: 7. Germline CDR1 LGHNA, CDR2 YNFKEQ. The DNA of the CDR3 is TGTGCCAGCAGCCCCAGACTAGCGGGTGGGTACGAGCAGTACTTC. The encoded protein is CASSPRLAGGYEQYF.

This clone came up a few times. This chain uses TRBV19 with TRBJ2-1; 7 bases are shared with TRBD1. J was trimmed by 10 bases and V by 1 base; bases with no gene match: 4. Per the germline V gene, CDR1 is LNHDA and CDR2 is SQIVND (reference sequence). The CDR3 is 13 amino acids. CDR3 amino acids: CASSIALRGEQFF. The DNA of the CDR3 is TGTGCCAGTAGTATAGCTCTCAGGGGGGAGCAGTTCTTC. Full variable domain (rest looked up from reference TRBV19 and TRBJ2-1): DGGITQSPKYLFRKEGQNVTLSCEQNLNHDAMYWYRQDPGQGLRLIYYSQIVNDFQKGDIAEGYSVSREKKESFPLTVTSAQKNPTAFYLCASSIALRGEQFFGPGTRLTVL.

The chain employs TRBV7-6 and TRBJ2-7; 10 positions agree with TRBD1. The germline CDR1 and CDR2 sequences are SGHVS and FNYEAQ. The CDR3 covers 15 residues. V was clipped by 1 base and J by 6 bases; unmatched bases: 6. CDR3 coding DNA: TGTGCCAGCAGCTTAGGCGGGACAGGGGTGCTCGAGCAGTACTTC. It is translated as CASSLGGTGVLEQYF.

The V and J genes are TRBV29-1 and TRBJ2-3; possibly TRBD2 for D (5 bases). CDR1 and CDR2 from the germline V gene are SQVTM and ANQGSEA. The V end lost 4 bases, the J end lost 0 bases, and 11 bases lay between the germline ends. The CDR3 extends over 14 amino acids. The CDR3 spells CSVAPDSSTDTQYF. CDR3 nucleotide sequence: TGCAGCGTTGCTCCGGACTCCAGCACAGATACGCAGTATTTT.

In its sample, this clone was seen a few times. The chain carries TRBV6-6 and TRBJ2-3; the D is unclear. The CDR3 is 12 amino acids. CDR1 MNHNY and CDR2 SVGAGI come from the germline V gene (reference sequence). The V end was cut by 7 bases, the J end by 2 bases, with 7 bases between. CDR3 sequence reads: CASTGYTDTQYF. The CDR3 bases are TGTGCCAGCACCGGTTACACAGATACGCAGTATTTT.

The J gene is TRBJ2-5, the V gene TRBV30, with 9 bases matching TRBD2. The length of the CDR3 is 14 residues. The germline CDR1 and CDR2 sequences are GTSNPN and SVGIG (reference sequence). V lost 2 bases and J lost 5; bases outside the gene matches: 6. Here the CDR3 reads CAWSLSGSRETQYF. CDR3 nucleotides: TGTGCCTGGAGTCTTAGCGGGAGTCGGGAGACCCAGTACTTC.

The rearrangement joins TRBV5-1 to TRBJ2-1; 7 nucleotides line up with TRBD2. The CDR3 length is 13 residues. The germline CDR1 and CDR2 sequences are SGHRS and YFSETQ. The junction had 4 bases not matched to a gene; V was cut back by 6 bases and J by 4 bases. The CDR3 protein is CASTSGEYNEQFF. CDR3 DNA sequence: TGCGCCAGCACTAGCGGAGAATACAATGAGCAGTTCTTC.

The CDR3: CATSREGQGYEQYF. The CDR3 bases are TGTGCCACCAGCAGGGAGGGACAGGGGTACGAGCAGTACTTC. The chain recombines TRBV15 with TRBJ2-7, with 10 bases that match TRBD1. Germline V CDR1 and CDR2: LNHNV, YYDKDF (reference sequence). The length of the CDR3 is 14 residues. Trimming at V came to 3 bases and at J to 4 bases, leaving 3 bases not matched to a gene.

V gene TRBV11-2 combines with J gene TRBJ1-1; D remains ambiguous. V was pared by 3 bases and J by 6 bases, with 14 bases between. This CDR3 region has 14 residues. CDR1 and CDR2 from the germline V gene are SGHAT and FQNNGV. The DNA of the CDR3 is TGTGCCAGCAGCTTGGCGGAGGCGGTTTCTGAAGCTTTCTTT. As protein: CASSLAEAVSEAFF. Variable domain in full (rest from reference TRBV11-2 and TRBJ1-1): EAGVAQSPRYKIIEKRQSVAFWCNPISGHATLYWYQQILGQGPKLLIQFQNNGVVDDSQLPKDRFSAERLKGVDSTLKIQPAKLEDSAVYLCASSLAEAVSEAFFGQGTRLTVV.

The gene calls are TRBV5-4 and TRBJ2-3; D not resolved. The germline CDR1 and CDR2 sequences are SGHNT and YYREEE (reference sequence). The CDR3 has 12 amino acids. The V end lost 4 bases, the J end lost 8 bases, and 11 bases lay between the germline ends. The CDR3 coding sequence is TGTGCCAGCAGCCCAACCCCCGGTACGCAGTATTTT. It yields the protein CASSPTPGTQYF.